These T cell receptor beta chains were read from a single sample in a study of Ad26.COV2.S vaccination and SARS-CoV-2 variants. Clones were read by immunoSEQ multiplex PCR, and TCRdb kept only the in-frame ones, dropping some. In the table there are some 350,000 clones, roughly 88% of which are singletons. The sequencing here drew on peripheral blood, taken in a trial of Ad26.COV2.S vaccine versus placebo. Source of these receptors: a person between 18 and 65 years old who received the Ad26.COV2.S COVID-19 vaccine or a placebo. CDR3s include the opening cysteine and the closing phenylalanine or tryptophan. Fields, in order: D gene, clone size, J gene, V gene, CDR3 protein, CDR3 DNA. D genes are given only for firm matches. Clone size is given for some rows only: seen once, a few or many times, or a class if the clone is expanded.

d_call: TRBD1
clone_size: .
j_call: TRBJ1-1
v_call: TRBV4-3
cdr3_aa: CASSLRGGSVVAEAFF
cdr3_nt: TGCGCCAGCAGCTTAAGAGGGGGCTCAGTCGTAGCTGAAGCTTTCTTT

d_call: .
clone_size: .
j_call: TRBJ2-1
v_call: TRBV3-1/TRBV3-2
cdr3_aa: CASSQEAGSYNEQFF
cdr3_nt: TGTGCCAGCAGCCAAGAGGCGGGCTCCTACAATGAGCAGTTCTTC

d_call: TRBD1
clone_size: .
j_call: TRBJ1-1
v_call: TRBV7-2
cdr3_aa: CASSPGTGYTEAFF
cdr3_nt: TGTGCCAGCAGTCCCGGGACAGGGTACACTGAAGCTTTCTTT

d_call: .
clone_size: .
j_call: TRBJ1-1
v_call: TRBV7-3
cdr3_aa: CASSLSAANTEAFF
cdr3_nt: TGTGCCAGCAGCTTATCCGCGGCAAACACTGAAGCTTTCTTT

d_call: TRBD2
clone_size: .
j_call: TRBJ2-5
v_call: TRBV7-2
cdr3_aa: CASSLITGGRETQYF
cdr3_nt: TGTGCCAGCAGCTTGATAACGGGAGGGCGGGAGACCCAGTACTTC

d_call: TRBD2
clone_size: once
j_call: TRBJ2-5
v_call: TRBV4-1
cdr3_aa: CASSQAAGGETQYF
cdr3_nt: TGCGCCAGCAGCCAAGCGGCGGGGGGAGAGACCCAGTACTTC

d_call: .
clone_size: .
j_call: TRBJ1-3
v_call: TRBV2
cdr3_aa: CASRLSEGNTIYF
cdr3_nt: TGTGCCAGCAGGCTTTCAGAAGGAAACACCATATATTTT

d_call: .
clone_size: .
j_call: TRBJ1-1
v_call: TRBV19
cdr3_aa: CASSIGQMNTEAFF
cdr3_nt: TGTGCCAGTAGTATCGGACAGATGAACACTGAAGCTTTCTTT

d_call: .
clone_size: .
j_call: TRBJ2-1
v_call: TRBV6-5
cdr3_aa: CASSRRLYDEQFF
cdr3_nt: TGTGCCAGCAGCCGGAGGCTTTACGATGAGCAGTTCTTC

d_call: .
clone_size: .
j_call: TRBJ2-1
v_call: TRBV4-3
cdr3_aa: CASSPAGAMYNEQFF
cdr3_nt: TGCGCCAGCAGCCCTGCGGGGGCAATGTACAATGAGCAGTTCTTC

d_call: .
clone_size: .
j_call: TRBJ1-3
v_call: TRBV5-5
cdr3_aa: CASGGSGNTIYF
cdr3_nt: TGTGCCAGCGGGGGGTCTGGAAACACCATATATTTT

d_call: .
clone_size: .
j_call: TRBJ1-1
v_call: TRBV18
cdr3_aa: CASSPRESRRTEAFF
cdr3_nt: TGTGCCAGCTCACCGAGGGAATCAAGACGCACTGAAGCTTTCTTT

d_call: TRBD2
clone_size: .
j_call: TRBJ2-5
v_call: TRBV27
cdr3_aa: CASRPPGAGERETQYF
cdr3_nt: TGTGCCAGCAGACCTCCCGGGGCGGGAGAAAGAGAGACCCAGTACTTC

d_call: .
clone_size: .
j_call: TRBJ2-1
v_call: TRBV7-9
cdr3_aa: CASSLGGYGKDEQFF
cdr3_nt: TGTGCCAGCAGCTTAGGGGGTTACGGGAAGGATGAGCAGTTCTTC

d_call: .
clone_size: .
j_call: TRBJ2-6
v_call: TRBV2
cdr3_aa: CASPRARASSGANVLTF
cdr3_nt: TGTGCCTCCCCGAGGGCCAGGGCATCCTCTGGGGCCAACGTCCTGACTTTC

d_call: .
clone_size: .
j_call: TRBJ2-4
v_call: TRBV6-4
cdr3_aa: CASREQVLAKNIQYF
cdr3_nt: TGTGCCAGCAGAGAACAGGTCTTGGCCAAAAACATTCAGTACTTC

d_call: TRBD2
clone_size: .
j_call: TRBJ2-1
v_call: TRBV6-2/TRBV6-3
cdr3_aa: CASSPQERGGINEQFF
cdr3_nt: TGTGCCAGCAGTCCCCAGGAGCGGGGGGGTATCAATGAGCAGTTCTTC

d_call: .
clone_size: .
j_call: TRBJ1-1
v_call: TRBV12-3/TRBV12-4
cdr3_aa: CASSLRFEGVF
cdr3_nt: TGTGCCAGCAGTTTAAGGTTTGAGGGGGTCTTT

d_call: TRBD1
clone_size: .
j_call: TRBJ2-4
v_call: TRBV9
cdr3_aa: CASTPTGTGGFKNIQYF
cdr3_nt: TGTGCCAGCACCCCGACCGGGACAGGGGGTTTCAAAAACATTCAGTACTTC

d_call: .
clone_size: once
j_call: TRBJ2-1
v_call: TRBV6-5
cdr3_aa: CASRPDRGFHNEQFF
cdr3_nt: TGTGCCAGCAGGCCCGATCGGGGGTTCCACAATGAGCAGTTCTTC

d_call: .
clone_size: .
j_call: TRBJ1-1
v_call: TRBV6-5
cdr3_aa: CASSYVLGDHTEAFF
cdr3_nt: TGTGCCAGCAGTTACGTACTAGGGGACCACACTGAAGCTTTCTTT

d_call: .
clone_size: once
j_call: TRBJ1-5
v_call: TRBV30
cdr3_aa: CAWRGAYSNQPQHF
cdr3_nt: TGTGCCTGGAGGGGAGCTTATAGCAATCAGCCCCAGCATTTT

d_call: .
clone_size: .
j_call: TRBJ2-1
v_call: TRBV12-3/TRBV12-4
cdr3_aa: CASSSGPEQFF
cdr3_nt: TGTGCCAGCAGTTCTGGCCCAGAGCAGTTCTTC

d_call: .
clone_size: .
j_call: TRBJ2-2
v_call: TRBV6-4
cdr3_aa: CASSGNFPNTGELFF
cdr3_nt: TGTGCCAGCAGCGGAAATTTTCCTAACACCGGGGAGCTGTTTTTT

d_call: TRBD2
clone_size: once
j_call: TRBJ2-3
v_call: TRBV7-8
cdr3_aa: CASSLPDPSGQDTQYF
cdr3_nt: TGTGCCAGCAGCCTACCTGACCCTAGCGGCCAAGATACGCAGTATTTT

d_call: .
clone_size: .
j_call: TRBJ2-2
v_call: TRBV9
cdr3_aa: CASSALTLGYSNTGELFF
cdr3_nt: TGTGCCAGCAGCGCTCTAACGTTGGGCTACTCGAACACCGGGGAGCTGTTTTTT

d_call: .
clone_size: .
j_call: TRBJ1-3
v_call: TRBV30
cdr3_aa: CAWGGTAGNTIYF
cdr3_nt: TGTGCCTGGGGAGGGACGGCAGGAAACACCATATATTTT

d_call: .
clone_size: .
j_call: TRBJ1-3
v_call: TRBV19
cdr3_aa: CASTTAFLSGNTIYF
cdr3_nt: TGTGCCAGTACAACGGCCTTCCTCTCTGGAAACACCATATATTTT

d_call: .
clone_size: .
j_call: TRBJ1-1
v_call: TRBV5-6
cdr3_aa: CASSFWGNTEAFF
cdr3_nt: TGTGCCAGCAGCTTCTGGGGTAACACTGAAGCTTTCTTT

d_call: .
clone_size: .
j_call: TRBJ1-1
v_call: TRBV5-4
cdr3_aa: CASSFRHITEAFF
cdr3_nt: TGTGCCAGCAGCTTCCGGCACATCACTGAAGCTTTCTTT

d_call: TRBD2
clone_size: .
j_call: TRBJ2-2
v_call: TRBV10-3
cdr3_aa: CAISESGTSGMAVMDTGELFF
cdr3_nt: TGTGCCATCAGTGAGTCAGGGACTAGCGGGATGGCGGTCATGGACACCGGGGAGCTGTTTTTT

d_call: .
clone_size: .
j_call: TRBJ1-1
v_call: TRBV19
cdr3_aa: CASSMGGGDTEAFF
cdr3_nt: TGTGCCAGTAGTATGGGGGGGGGAGACACTGAAGCTTTCTTT

d_call: TRBD1
clone_size: .
j_call: TRBJ1-1
v_call: TRBV7-6
cdr3_aa: CASSLGPGQNLEAFF
cdr3_nt: TGTGCCAGCAGCTTAGGCCCGGGACAGAACCTTGAAGCTTTCTTT

d_call: .
clone_size: .
j_call: TRBJ2-5
v_call: TRBV4-1
cdr3_aa: CASSQVGSGKETQYF
cdr3_nt: TGCGCCAGCAGCCAAGTTGGATCGGGGAAAGAGACCCAGTACTTC

d_call: .
clone_size: .
j_call: TRBJ1-1
v_call: TRBV21-1
cdr3_aa: CASSKKTGVGTEAFF
cdr3_nt: TGTGCCAGCAGCAAAAAGACAGGGGTGGGTACTGAAGCTTTCTTT

d_call: .
clone_size: .
j_call: TRBJ1-5
v_call: TRBV6-6
cdr3_aa: CASSYSKTGYNQPQHF
cdr3_nt: TGTGCCAGCAGTTACTCGAAGACAGGATACAATCAGCCCCAGCATTTT

d_call: .
clone_size: .
j_call: TRBJ1-1
v_call: TRBV12-3/TRBV12-4
cdr3_aa: CASSLLRFVEAFF
cdr3_nt: TGTGCCAGCAGTTTACTACGCTTTGTTGAAGCTTTCTTT

d_call: .
clone_size: .
j_call: TRBJ1-1
v_call: TRBV15
cdr3_aa: CATSRRGTGGTEAFF
cdr3_nt: TGTGCCACCAGCAGGAGGGGCACGGGGGGAACTGAAGCTTTCTTT

d_call: .
clone_size: few
j_call: TRBJ1-4
v_call: TRBV27
cdr3_aa: CASSDRPPWAEKLFF
cdr3_nt: TGTGCCAGCAGTGATCGACCTCCCTGGGCTGAAAAACTGTTTTTT

d_call: .
clone_size: .
j_call: TRBJ1-2
v_call: TRBV18
cdr3_aa: CASSPPGAGRMGSYTF
cdr3_nt: TGTGCCAGCTCACCACCCGGGGCAGGACGTATGGGGAGCTACACCTTC

d_call: .
clone_size: .
j_call: TRBJ2-7
v_call: TRBV4-1
cdr3_aa: CASSQEGDNSYEQYF
cdr3_nt: TGCGCCAGCAGCCAAGAGGGGGACAACTCCTACGAGCAGTACTTC

d_call: .
clone_size: .
j_call: TRBJ2-2
v_call: TRBV6-6
cdr3_aa: CASKTIRDLDTGELFF
cdr3_nt: TGTGCCAGCAAAACTATAAGGGACCTTGACACCGGGGAGCTGTTTTTT

d_call: .
clone_size: .
j_call: TRBJ1-1
v_call: TRBV7-2
cdr3_aa: CASSFGFGHSEAFF
cdr3_nt: TGTGCCAGCAGCTTCGGGTTTGGGCATTCTGAAGCTTTCTTT

d_call: TRBD2
clone_size: .
j_call: TRBJ2-6
v_call: TRBV4-1
cdr3_aa: CASSQDSSGVLSGANVLTF
cdr3_nt: TGCGCCAGCAGCCAAGATTCTAGCGGGGTTCTCTCTGGGGCCAACGTCCTGACTTTC

d_call: TRBD1
clone_size: .
j_call: TRBJ1-4
v_call: TRBV7-9
cdr3_aa: CASSHPGQPKKLFF
cdr3_nt: TGTGCCAGCAGCCATCCGGGACAGCCTAAAAAACTGTTTTTT

d_call: TRBD1
clone_size: once
j_call: TRBJ1-1
v_call: TRBV14
cdr3_aa: CASSPWTGLNTEAFF
cdr3_nt: TGTGCCAGCAGCCCATGGACAGGCCTTAACACTGAAGCTTTCTTT

d_call: .
clone_size: .
j_call: TRBJ2-2
v_call: TRBV6-6
cdr3_aa: CASSYYGGTGELFF
cdr3_nt: TGTGCCAGCAGTTACTACGGGGGCACCGGGGAGCTGTTTTTT

d_call: .
clone_size: .
j_call: TRBJ1-1
v_call: TRBV7-6
cdr3_aa: CASSSSDVNTEAFF
cdr3_nt: TGTGCCAGCAGCTCCTCGGATGTGAACACTGAAGCTTTCTTT

d_call: .
clone_size: once
j_call: TRBJ1-2
v_call: TRBV7-2
cdr3_aa: CASSRGQGSNYGYTF
cdr3_nt: TGTGCCAGCAGTAGGGGCCAAGGGTCGAACTATGGCTACACCTTC

d_call: .
clone_size: .
j_call: TRBJ1-2
v_call: TRBV29-1
cdr3_aa: CSVEDESGYTF
cdr3_nt: TGCAGCGTTGAAGATGAAAGCGGCTACACCTTC

d_call: .
clone_size: .
j_call: TRBJ2-3
v_call: TRBV7-2
cdr3_aa: CASSLVPAVSTDTQYF
cdr3_nt: TGTGCCAGCAGCTTAGTGCCAGCGGTTAGCACAGATACGCAGTATTTT

d_call: .
clone_size: .
j_call: TRBJ2-7
v_call: TRBV6-5
cdr3_aa: CASSRQDYPYEQYF
cdr3_nt: TGTGCCAGCAGTAGACAGGATTATCCCTACGAGCAGTACTTC